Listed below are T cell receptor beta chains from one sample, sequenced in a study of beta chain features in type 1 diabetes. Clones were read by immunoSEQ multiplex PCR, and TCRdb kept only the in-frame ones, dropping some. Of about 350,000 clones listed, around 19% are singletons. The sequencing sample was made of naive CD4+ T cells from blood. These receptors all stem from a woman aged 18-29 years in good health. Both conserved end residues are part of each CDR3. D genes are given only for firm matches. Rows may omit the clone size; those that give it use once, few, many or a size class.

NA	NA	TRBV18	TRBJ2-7	TGTGCCAGCTCACCAAGAGGAGGGGCCCAGAAGTACGAGCAGTACTTC	CASSPRGGAQKYEQYF
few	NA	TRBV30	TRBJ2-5	TGTGCCTGGAGCAAGGGGGGGAGTCTGAGGGAGACCCAGTACTTC	CAWSKGGSLRETQYF
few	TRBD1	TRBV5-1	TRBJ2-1	TGCGCCAGCAGCCCAGAAGCAGGGGGCTCCTACAATGAGCAGTTCTTC	CASSPEAGGSYNEQFF
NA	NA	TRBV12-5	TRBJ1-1	TGTGCTAGTGGTTTGATGCCGGGATACACTGAAGCTTTCTTT	CASGLMPGYTEAFF
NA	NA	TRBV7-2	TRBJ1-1	TGTGCCAGCAGCTTTTCTTCAGGGAACACTGAAGCTTTCTTT	CASSFSSGNTEAFF
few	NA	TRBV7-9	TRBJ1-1	TGTGCCAGCAGCGTAAATACCGGGGGGAACACTGAAGCTTTCTTT	CASSVNTGGNTEAFF
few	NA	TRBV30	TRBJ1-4	TGTGCCTGGAGTGTACAAATTGAAAAACTGTTTTTT	CAWSVQIEKLFF
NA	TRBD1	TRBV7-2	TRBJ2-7	TGTGCCAGCAGCTTAGCGGGGACAGGGCACTACGAGCAGTACTTC	CASSLAGTGHYEQYF
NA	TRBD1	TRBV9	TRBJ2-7	TGTGCCAGCAGCCCTAGGGACAGGGGGCATAACGAGCAGTACTTC	CASSPRDRGHNEQYF
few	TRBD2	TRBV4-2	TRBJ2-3	TGTGCCAGCAGCCAAGGTGCCGGGGGGTACACAGATACGCAGTATTTT	CASSQGAGGYTDTQYF
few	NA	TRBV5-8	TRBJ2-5	TGTGCCAGCAGCTGGGACACCCAAGAGACCCAGTACTTC	CASSWDTQETQYF
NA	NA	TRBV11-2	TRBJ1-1	TGTGCCGCCATACAGGGTGGCGGAGCTTTCTTT	CAAIQGGGAFF
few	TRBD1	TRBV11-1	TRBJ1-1	TGTGCCAGCAATAGGGGGCAGGGCACTGAAGCTTTCTTT	CASNRGQGTEAFF
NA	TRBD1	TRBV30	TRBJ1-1	TGTGCCCGAACAGCAGGGGGAAATACAGCTTTCTTT	CARTAGGNTAFF
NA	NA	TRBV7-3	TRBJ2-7	TGTGCCAGCAGCCCGGAAGCCGGGAATATCGAGCAGTACTTC	CASSPEAGNIEQYF
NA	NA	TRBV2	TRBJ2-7	TGTGCCAGCAGTGAGGACAGAGGGGACTCCTACGAGCAGTACTTC	CASSEDRGDSYEQYF
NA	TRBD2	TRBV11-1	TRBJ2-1	TGTGCCAGCAGCCCAGGACTAGCGAGGGAGCAGTTCTTC	CASSPGLAREQFF
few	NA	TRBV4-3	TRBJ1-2	TGCGCCAGCAGCCAAGATCTTGAGTTCGGGGAATGGCATGGCTACACCTTC	CASSQDLEFGEWHGYTF
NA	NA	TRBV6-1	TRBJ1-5	TGTGCCAGCAGGGCTACCAGGGTGAGTCAGCCCCAGCATTTT	CASRATRVSQPQHF
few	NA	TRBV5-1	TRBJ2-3	TGCGCCAGCAGCTTACCTGACAGAACAGATACGCAGTATTTT	CASSLPDRTDTQYF
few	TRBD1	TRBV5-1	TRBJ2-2	TGCGCCAGCAGTCGGACAGGGGAATCTGTCACCGGGGAGCTGTTTTTT	CASSRTGESVTGELFF
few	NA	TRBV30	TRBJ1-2	TGTGCCTGGAGTGACCCGGGACAAGGTTATGGCTACACCTTC	CAWSDPGQGYGYTF
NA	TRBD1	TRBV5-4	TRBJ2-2	TGTGCCAGCAGCTCAACAGGGGGCGACACCGGGGAGCTGTTTTTT	CASSSTGGDTGELFF
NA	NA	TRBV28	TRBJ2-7	TGTGCCAGCAGTTCCCTTGAGCAGTACTTC	CASSSLEQYF
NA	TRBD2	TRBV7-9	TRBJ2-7	TGTGCCAGCAGCTTAGCTAGCGGGACGACCTACGAGCAGTACTTC	CASSLASGTTYEQYF
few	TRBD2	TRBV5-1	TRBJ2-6	TGCGCCAGCAGCCAGCGGGAAGTTAGCTCTGGGGCCAACGTCCTGACTTTC	CASSQREVSSGANVLTF
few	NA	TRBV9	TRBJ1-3	TGTGCCAGCAGCCGTATCCGGAACACCATATATTTT	CASSRIRNTIYF
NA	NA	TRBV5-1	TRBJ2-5	TGCGCCAGCAGCAGACCCGACAGAGACAAAGAGACCCAGTACTTC	CASSRPDRDKETQYF
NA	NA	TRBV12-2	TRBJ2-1	TGTGCAAGTCGCTTAGGACTAGCGGAATACAATGAGCAGTTCTTC	CASRLGLAEYNEQFF
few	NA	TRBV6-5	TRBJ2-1	TGTGCCAGCAGTTCGGGCAGGGAATATGATGAGCAGTTCTTC	CASSSGREYDEQFF
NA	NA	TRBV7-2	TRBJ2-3	TGTGCCAGCAGCGGGGGCCCAGATACGCAGTATTTT	CASSGGPDTQYF
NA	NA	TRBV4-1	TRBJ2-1	TGCGCCAGCAGCCAAGGCACTAGCCCGTGGAATGAGCAGTTCTTC	CASSQGTSPWNEQFF
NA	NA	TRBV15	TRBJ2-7	TGTGCCACCAGCAGAGGTACAGGAGCGACCTACGAGCAGTACTTC	CATSRGTGATYEQYF
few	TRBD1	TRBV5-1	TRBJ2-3	TGCGCCAGCAGCTACAGGGGCGGAGATACGCAGTATTTT	CASSYRGGDTQYF
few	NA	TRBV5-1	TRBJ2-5	TGCGCCAGCAGCTTGTATGGGGGCGGACAAGAGACCCAGTACTTC	CASSLYGGGQETQYF
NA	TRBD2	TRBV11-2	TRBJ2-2	TGTGCCAGCAAAAGTCTGGTGAGCGGGAGGACGGTTACCGGGGAGCTGTTTTTT	CASKSLVSGRTVTGELFF
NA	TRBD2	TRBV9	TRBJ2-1	TGTGCCAGCAGCGTCGCTAGCGGGAACCCCTATGAGCAGTTCTTC	CASSVASGNPYEQFF
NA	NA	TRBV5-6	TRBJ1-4	TGTGCCAGCAGCTTGTTATCACAGAAGAATGAAAAACTGTTTTTT	CASSLLSQKNEKLFF
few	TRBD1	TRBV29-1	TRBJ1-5	TGCAGCGCCGGACAGGGGGGCGGCCAGCCCCAGCATTTT	CSAGQGGGQPQHF
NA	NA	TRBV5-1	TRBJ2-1	TGCGCCAGCAGCTTGCGATCGAGGTTATCCTACAATGAGCAGTTCTTC	CASSLRSRLSYNEQFF
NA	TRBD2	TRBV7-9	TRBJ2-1	TGTGCCAGCAGCGTGGGCGGGAGGGCCTCCTACAATGAGCAGTTCTTC	CASSVGGRASYNEQFF
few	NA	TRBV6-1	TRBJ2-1	TGTGCCAGCGGACTCGGACCCAACGGCCAATATGAGCAGTTCTTC	CASGLGPNGQYEQFF
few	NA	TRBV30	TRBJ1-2	TGTGCCTGGACAGCTAACTATGGCTACACCTTC	CAWTANYGYTF
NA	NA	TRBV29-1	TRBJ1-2	TGCAGCGCAGCGGCAAAAGGCGGATTAAGGGTGTATGGCTACACCTTC	CSAAAKGGLRVYGYTF
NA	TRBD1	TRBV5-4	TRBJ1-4	TGTGCCAGCAGCCCTGCACCGGGACAGGATAATGAAAAACTGTTTTTT	CASSPAPGQDNEKLFF
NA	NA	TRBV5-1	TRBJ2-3	TGCGCCAGCAGCTTGGAAGGGAGAGGCACAGATACGCAGTATTTT	CASSLEGRGTDTQYF
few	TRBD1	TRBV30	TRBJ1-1	TGTGCCTGGAGTGGAGACAGGGCCACTGAAGCTTTCTTT	CAWSGDRATEAFF
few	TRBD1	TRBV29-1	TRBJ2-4	TGCAGCGCCCTGGGACAGGGGGACATTCAGTACTTC	CSALGQGDIQYF
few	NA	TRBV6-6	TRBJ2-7	TGTGCCAGCATGGGCGACTCCTACGAGCAGTACTTC	CASMGDSYEQYF
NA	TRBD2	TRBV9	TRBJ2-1	TGTGCCAGCAGCAGCTTCTCCGGGGGGTTGTATCAGTTCTTC	CASSSFSGGLYQFF
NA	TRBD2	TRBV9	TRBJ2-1	TGTGCCAGCTCCCGACTAGCGGAATACAATGAGCAGTTCTTC	CASSRLAEYNEQFF
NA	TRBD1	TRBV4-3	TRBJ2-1	TGCGCCAGCAGCCAAGAAGGGACAGCTTACAATGAGCAGTTCTTC	CASSQEGTAYNEQFF
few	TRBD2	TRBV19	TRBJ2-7	TGTGCCAGTAGTATCCGAGCGGGGCCATCCTACGAGCAGTACTTC	CASSIRAGPSYEQYF
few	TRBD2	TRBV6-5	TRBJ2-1	TGTGCCACCGCCGGGACTAGCTCCTACAATGAGCAGTTCTTC	CATAGTSSYNEQFF
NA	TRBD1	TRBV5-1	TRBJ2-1	TGCGCCAGCAGCAACCCGGGACAGGGTGGCAATGAGCAGTTCTTC	CASSNPGQGGNEQFF